The rows below give T cell receptor beta chains drawn from one sample of a study of cytomegalovirus exposure and HLA in healthy donors. Repertoires were generated with immunoSEQ multiplex PCR, while TCRdb's copy carries only in-frame clones and drops some. The profile shows 140,000 or so clones, 85% to 90% of them singletons. The specimen sequenced was PBMCs. Receptors were obtained from a woman aged 25-40 years in good health and CMV-seropositive. CDR3s leave out the opening cysteine and the closing phenylalanine or tryptophan. Fields, in order: V gene, CDR3 protein.

V gene: TRBV27; CDR3 protein: ASSLSFRQGTEAF
V gene: TRBV5-6; CDR3 protein: ASRKNGQGGGETQY
V gene: TRBV28; CDR3 protein: ASSVRGGDTEAF
V gene: TRBV14; CDR3 protein: ASSQDGRRGLTDTQY
V gene: TRBV10-3; CDR3 protein: AISDSGSTNEKLF
V gene: TRBV6-7; CDR3 protein: ASSYSPGHSYEQY
V gene: TRBV7-2; CDR3 protein: ASSLSGGYEQY
V gene: TRBV11-2; CDR3 protein: ASSSRPSSGGRTGELF
V gene: TRBV6-1; CDR3 protein: ASPADREYNEQF
V gene: TRBV27; CDR3 protein: ASSRTATYEQY
V gene: TRBV28; CDR3 protein: ASSFPGGAYEQY
V gene: TRBV14; CDR3 protein: ASSHASGATGELF
V gene: TRBV7-2; CDR3 protein: ASSLAGIALNSPLH
V gene: TRBV21-1; CDR3 protein: ASSKGVGRWDRGLWEY
V gene: TRBV18; CDR3 protein: ASSRQTGTGELF
V gene: TRBV6-1; CDR3 protein: ASSEAGTGKAF
V gene: TRBV7-6; CDR3 protein: ASSLDPSGANTGELF
V gene: TRBV19; CDR3 protein: ASSLAGAYTDTQY
V gene: TRBV9; CDR3 protein: ASSVVSSTDTQY
V gene: TRBV2; CDR3 protein: ASSVGVSITEAF
V gene: TRBV5-6; CDR3 protein: ASSLAGVGSGANVLT
V gene: TRBV5-1; CDR3 protein: ASSRLDRGGTEAF
V gene: TRBV10-3; CDR3 protein: AISYRAADTQY
V gene: TRBV20-1; CDR3 protein: SARASVEAF
V gene: TRBV19; CDR3 protein: ASSISSGSNQPQH
V gene: TRBV5-5; CDR3 protein: ASSLGGLGLNTEAF
V gene: TRBV5-5; CDR3 protein: ASSLRTGGGYEQY
V gene: TRBV7-2; CDR3 protein: ASSLGGEAGELF
V gene: TRBV7-9; CDR3 protein: ASHRVGGGTDTQY
V gene: TRBV7-7; CDR3 protein: ASSPSGVQETQY
V gene: TRBV10-1; CDR3 protein: ASSWTSNADTQY
V gene: TRBV18; CDR3 protein: ASSPISDTQY
V gene: TRBV5-6; CDR3 protein: ASSFGSLGVSEQY
V gene: TRBV5-1; CDR3 protein: ASSLEASGRGYEQY
V gene: TRBV27; CDR3 protein: ASSSRQGGLNLEAF